This T cell receptor beta chain was profiled in a study of T cells after yellow fever vaccination (dated 2019 in TCRdb). For the wider study: The SMART-Seq v4 Ultra Low Input RNA kit was used to prepare libraries from fractions with low cell numbers. Bulk PBMC replicates and cell subsets were isolated from blood drawn at multiple timepoints before and after both primary and secondary immunization. Two healthy male donors, one aged 18 to 29 and one aged 30 to 40 years, made up the cohort. To follow T-cell clones before and after both primary and booster YFV17D yellow fever vaccination, bulk TCR alpha and beta repertoires underwent longitudinal sequencing. Here is what the overall study found, with its caveats: A small fraction of clonotypes showed up in both the CD4 and CD8 compartments, probably as a result of convergent recombination. After the booster, most clones that had expanded after primary vaccination were detected again (about 95% of CD4 and about 88% of CD8), suggesting broad maintenance of memory. The secondary T-cell response was weaker than the primary response but faster, peaking on day 5 instead of day 15. Computational filtering was required because FACS-sorted repertoires could contain abundant contaminating clonotypes from the bulk population. The study included only a couple of donors, which limits how far the findings can be generalized.

This clonotype was found many times. Its antigen is unknown. The record has no base qualities; no much larger clone is one base away. CDR1 is given as SGHRS and CDR2 as YFSETQ, both from the germline V gene. The CDR3 spans 13 residues, from the cysteine through the phenylalanine. The retained sequence is limited to the CDR3, 39 bases, with the frame set at the first base. The trim is 3 bases for V and 5 bases for J, with a gap of 9 bases between the germline ends. The intended sense of this specimen's treatment or condition label: live attenuated yellow fever vaccine strain. PBMCs were isolated from peripheral blood using a standard Ficoll-Paque protocol. CD4 and CD8 T-cell fractions were isolated with Dynabeads CD4 and CD8 positive selection kits. TriZol was used to extract RNA from bulk PBMCs, from CD4 and CD8 fractions, and from dextramer-positive and dextramer-negative fractions. Synthesis of TCR cDNA relied on 5'RACE template switching, a step that introduced a universal primer site along with unique molecular identifiers. Priming for cDNA synthesis came from both the TCR alpha and TCR beta constant segments. Two PCR steps were used to amplify libraries, with sample barcodes and sequencing adapters being added in the second step. Sequencing of the libraries was done on either Illumina HiSeq 2500 (2x100 bp) or NovaSeq (2x150 bp). Per the source publication's procedure: MIGEC handled demultiplexing of reads and collapsing into UMI consensus sequences, while MiXCR performed V(D)J alignment. Using edgeR on replicate PBMC samples, clonotypes were called vaccine-responding if FDR was below 0.01 and the log2 fold change was above 5 up to day 15. CD4 or CD8 identity was assigned to each bulk clonotype according to whether the clonotype was present at higher abundance in the sequenced CD4 repertoire or the sequenced CD8 repertoire. TCRdb passed the public sequencing reads through fastp at Q25 and MiXCR, retaining productive beta sequences. Rows with a matching CDR3 protein are joined into one entry that keeps the most common DNA and genes. TCRdb's processing, not the authors', yielded these V and J calls. Counted in this sample were 100,000 to 150,000 distinct CDR3 sequences; around 7.4% of them appeared once. The ten largest account for about 2.7% of the sample.

Rearrangement joined TRBV5-1 to TRBJ2-1, with the D gene not clear enough to name. The sample consisted of CD4+ T cells sorted from PBMCs, taken less than 11 days after the first yellow fever vaccination. The TCR comes from a man aged 18-30 years who received the YFV17D yellow fever vaccine. The CDR3: CASSSSLNNEQFF. At the DNA level, the sequence is TGCGCCAGCAGCTCTTCACTTAACAATGAGCAGTTCTTC.